This T cell receptor (beta chain) is drawn from a study of PD-L1 blockade in urothelial cancer. Study in general: Blood-derived samples held a median around 140,000 T cells.

Germline trimming cut 4 bases from V and 6 bases from J; bases unmatched to any gene: 7. CDR1 and CDR2 from the germline V gene are SGHVS and FQNEAQ. The CDR3 has 14 amino acids. Profiling relied on immunoSEQ multiplex PCR, and the TCRdb table lists in-frame clones only, not all of them. The data show 85,000 to 90,000 clones, roughly 90% seen once. Study results and limitations: Survival was better when pretreatment blood TCR clonality fell below the median.

A note on this clone: What it recognizes is unknown.

As for time point: pretreatment peripheral blood. There were between 1 and 8 samples from each patient, taken pretreatment and on-treatment. The specimen comprised PBMCs, sampled around atezolizumab (anti-PD-L1) treatment. The clonotype originates from a woman of 80 years or more with urothelial cancer. The rearrangement links TRBV7-8 to TRBJ2-7, with 9 nucleotides matching TRBD2. The CDR3 DNA sequence: TGTGCCAGCAGCTCGCTAGCGGGATGGGGCGAGCAGTACTTC. Encoded protein: CASSSLAGWGEQYF.